This T cell receptor beta chain was retrieved from a study of shared clonotypes between healthy human individuals. Whole-study findings and limits: Sampling covered blood only; tissue repertoires likely differ. It was expected that sequencing depth would affect clonotype sharing among donors.

This CDR3 spans 17 amino acids. Germline V gene data show CDR1 as SGHTA and CDR2 as FQGNSA. V gave up 3 bases and J gave up 5 bases; unmatched junction bases: 11. In its sample, this clone was seen a few times. Its specificity is unknown. Per the study methods: Quality scores were absent from the junction-only immunoSEQ sequences, so filtering differed. Sequencing was performed with immunoSEQ multiplex PCR; in TCRdb, only in-frame clones are kept and a portion is missing. The V and J calls and clone size were taken over from that table, and D and trimming were inferred from the DNA. The sample comprises roughly 300,000 clones, over 70% of which are singletons, and about 10% rests with the top ten. The investigators split CD4+ cells into a CD45RA+ naive subset and a CD45RA-negative memory subset.

This TCR came from a man younger than 40 in good health. V usage is TRBV7-2 and J usage is TRBJ1-5; 9 nucleotides align to TRBD1. Material for sequencing was memory CD4+ T cells sorted from blood. The subset is: CD45RA-negative fraction. Here the CDR3 DNA reads TGTGCCAGCAGCTTTAGGGGGGACAGGGTGGGTCATCAGCCCCAGCATTTT. Translated: CASSFRGDRVGHQPQHF.